Listed below are T cell receptor beta chains from one sample, sequenced in a study of CD8 T cells in Susac syndrome. TCRdb analysed the immunoSEQ multiplex PCR reads with MiXCR anew, one entry per CDR3 protein. Among under 350,000 distinct CDR3 sequences listed, about 91% were seen once. The specimen sequenced was CD4+ T cells from PBMCs. Every receptor here comes from a human donor with multiple sclerosis. Each CDR3 is given with its conserved first and last residue. Fields, in order: V gene, J gene, D gene, clone size, CDR3 DNA, CDR3 protein. D genes are given only for firm matches. A row's size may be missing; if present it is once, few, many or a size class.

v_gene: TRBV12-3/TRBV12-4; j_gene: TRBJ2-7; d_gene: TRBD1; abundance: NA; CDR3nt: TGTGCCAGCAGGCCCGACAGGGTAGGATCCCACGAGCAGTACTTC; CDR3aa: CASRPDRVGSHEQYF
v_gene: TRBV5-1; j_gene: TRBJ2-3; d_gene: NA; abundance: once; CDR3nt: TGCGCCAGCAGCTTCGCCTATCAGGGTACAGATACGCAGTATTTT; CDR3aa: CASSFAYQGTDTQYF
v_gene: TRBV11-2; j_gene: TRBJ1-1; d_gene: NA; abundance: NA; CDR3nt: TGTGCCAGCAGCTTAGATCAAGTGAGTAACACTGAAGCTTTCTTT; CDR3aa: CASSLDQVSNTEAFF
v_gene: TRBV3-1; j_gene: TRBJ1-6; d_gene: NA; abundance: NA; CDR3nt: TGTGCCAGCAGCCAAGTTAGCCCAGGGCTAGACTATAATTCACCCCTCCACTTT; CDR3aa: CASSQVSPGLDYNSPLHF
v_gene: TRBV30; j_gene: TRBJ2-7; d_gene: NA; abundance: NA; CDR3nt: TGTGCCTGGCGGGGGATTACCTACGAGCAGTACTTC; CDR3aa: CAWRGITYEQYF
v_gene: TRBV6-8; j_gene: TRBJ2-6; d_gene: NA; abundance: NA; CDR3nt: TGTGCCAGCAGTTTTTTCTCTGAAGCCGACGTCCTGACTTTC; CDR3aa: CASSFFSEADVLTF
v_gene: TRBV13; j_gene: TRBJ2-7; d_gene: TRBD2; abundance: once; CDR3nt: TGTGCCAGCAGCTTACCCCAGCGGGAAGTTCTCTACGAGCAGTACTTC; CDR3aa: CASSLPQREVLYEQYF
v_gene: TRBV11-1; j_gene: TRBJ1-1; d_gene: NA; abundance: NA; CDR3nt: TGTGCCAGCAGCTTAGCCGGACTGAAGGGGGCTTTCTTT; CDR3aa: CASSLAGLKGAFF
v_gene: TRBV7-3; j_gene: TRBJ2-3; d_gene: NA; abundance: NA; CDR3nt: TGTGCCAGCAGCTTCAAGGGTTCGGATACGCAGTATTTT; CDR3aa: CASSFKGSDTQYF
v_gene: TRBV6-2/TRBV6-3; j_gene: TRBJ1-2; d_gene: NA; abundance: NA; CDR3nt: TGTGCCAGCAGTTACTCGGTACAGGCCTATGGCTACACCTTC; CDR3aa: CASSYSVQAYGYTF
v_gene: TRBV7-2; j_gene: TRBJ2-2; d_gene: NA; abundance: NA; CDR3nt: TGTGCCAGCAGCTTAACTTCGAGGGTAGATACCGGGGAGCTGTTTTTT; CDR3aa: CASSLTSRVDTGELFF
v_gene: TRBV19; j_gene: TRBJ2-3; d_gene: TRBD1; abundance: NA; CDR3nt: TGTGCCAGTAGTGACCTAGGGACAGGAGTCTCAGATACGCAGTATTTT; CDR3aa: CASSDLGTGVSDTQYF
v_gene: TRBV2; j_gene: TRBJ2-5; d_gene: NA; abundance: NA; CDR3nt: TGTGCCAGCAGGCGCTCCTCGGGGCGGGAGACCCAGTACTTC; CDR3aa: CASRRSSGRETQYF
v_gene: TRBV5-5; j_gene: TRBJ2-7; d_gene: NA; abundance: NA; CDR3nt: TGTGCCAGCAGTCTGGCCCCAACGAGCTCCTACGAGCAGTACTTC; CDR3aa: CASSLAPTSSYEQYF
v_gene: TRBV7-8; j_gene: TRBJ1-1; d_gene: NA; abundance: NA; CDR3nt: TGTGCCAGCAGCTTAGGTACAGGGATGGGTCTGGCTTTCTTT; CDR3aa: CASSLGTGMGLAFF
v_gene: TRBV28; j_gene: TRBJ2-7; d_gene: NA; abundance: NA; CDR3nt: TGTGCCAGCAATGGAGGACCGAGCTACGAGCAGTACTTC; CDR3aa: CASNGGPSYEQYF
v_gene: TRBV20-1; j_gene: TRBJ2-1; d_gene: NA; abundance: NA; CDR3nt: TGCAGTACGCACCGGGATGGCCGCAATGAGCAGTTCTTC; CDR3aa: CSTHRDGRNEQFF
v_gene: TRBV2; j_gene: TRBJ2-5; d_gene: TRBD2; abundance: NA; CDR3nt: TGTGCCAGCAGTGAAGGGGTAGCGGGAGACGGGGAGACCCAGTACTTC; CDR3aa: CASSEGVAGDGETQYF
v_gene: TRBV18; j_gene: TRBJ2-7; d_gene: NA; abundance: NA; CDR3nt: TGTGCCAGCTCACCGGGCGGGCCAGGGGAGTTCTACGAGCAGTACTTC; CDR3aa: CASSPGGPGEFYEQYF
v_gene: TRBV28; j_gene: TRBJ2-5; d_gene: TRBD2; abundance: few; CDR3nt: TGTGCCCTGAGTAAAGGGACTAATATAGAAGAGACCCAGTACTTC; CDR3aa: CALSKGTNIEETQYF
v_gene: TRBV19; j_gene: TRBJ1-2; d_gene: NA; abundance: NA; CDR3nt: TGTGCCAGTAGCCAAACAGGGTTTGGCTACACCTTC; CDR3aa: CASSQTGFGYTF
v_gene: TRBV3-1; j_gene: TRBJ2-7; d_gene: NA; abundance: NA; CDR3nt: TGTGCCAGCAGCCAAGATATCTACGAGCAGTACTTC; CDR3aa: CASSQDIYEQYF
v_gene: TRBV20-1; j_gene: TRBJ2-3; d_gene: NA; abundance: NA; CDR3nt: TGCAGTGCCCCGAATAGCTCACCGGGACTCACGGGTAGCACAGATACGCAGTATTTT; CDR3aa: CSAPNSSPGLTGSTDTQYF
v_gene: TRBV30; j_gene: TRBJ2-7; d_gene: NA; abundance: NA; CDR3nt: TGTGCCTGGAGTGTATCTAGCGTCGCCTACGAGCAGTACTTC; CDR3aa: CAWSVSSVAYEQYF
v_gene: TRBV29-1; j_gene: TRBJ1-2; d_gene: TRBD1; abundance: NA; CDR3nt: TGCAGCGCAGAACAGGGGGTGAACTATGGCTACACCTTC; CDR3aa: CSAEQGVNYGYTF
v_gene: TRBV7-2; j_gene: TRBJ1-5; d_gene: TRBD1; abundance: NA; CDR3nt: TGTGCCAGCAGCTCTTTACAGGGGGGTCAGCCCCAGCATTTT; CDR3aa: CASSSLQGGQPQHF
v_gene: TRBV7-2; j_gene: TRBJ1-1; d_gene: NA; abundance: NA; CDR3nt: TGTGCCAGCAGTTCTCAGGTGAACACTGAAGCTTTCTTT; CDR3aa: CASSSQVNTEAFF
v_gene: TRBV7-2; j_gene: TRBJ2-5; d_gene: NA; abundance: NA; CDR3nt: TGTGCCAGCAGCCCCGACAGGAAAGAGACCCAGTACTTC; CDR3aa: CASSPDRKETQYF
v_gene: TRBV15; j_gene: TRBJ2-3; d_gene: TRBD2; abundance: NA; CDR3nt: TGTGCCACCAGCAGAGTGGTGGGAGGGCCTAATACGCAGTATTTT; CDR3aa: CATSRVVGGPNTQYF
v_gene: TRBV6-1; j_gene: TRBJ1-4; d_gene: NA; abundance: NA; CDR3nt: TGTGCCAGCAGTAACAGGCGTGAAAAACTGTTTTTT; CDR3aa: CASSNRREKLFF
v_gene: TRBV3-1; j_gene: TRBJ2-3; d_gene: NA; abundance: NA; CDR3nt: TGTGCCAGCAGCCAAGTGGGCCTAACAGATACGCAGTATTTT; CDR3aa: CASSQVGLTDTQYF
v_gene: TRBV10-3; j_gene: TRBJ2-7; d_gene: NA; abundance: NA; CDR3nt: TGTGCCATCAGTGCCTCCGGCGAGCAGTACTTC; CDR3aa: CAISASGEQYF
v_gene: TRBV14; j_gene: TRBJ2-7; d_gene: TRBD2; abundance: NA; CDR3nt: TGTGCCAGCAGCCAAGGAGCGGGAGTTATCTACGAGCAGTACTTC; CDR3aa: CASSQGAGVIYEQYF
v_gene: TRBV18; j_gene: TRBJ2-2; d_gene: NA; abundance: NA; CDR3nt: TGTGCCAGCTCACCGGTCCCAGGGGAAGTCGGGGAGCTGTTTTTT; CDR3aa: CASSPVPGEVGELFF
v_gene: TRBV5-4; j_gene: TRBJ2-7; d_gene: NA; abundance: NA; CDR3nt: TGTGCCAGCAGCGCCGGAGGGTCCCTCTACGAGCAGTACTTC; CDR3aa: CASSAGGSLYEQYF
v_gene: TRBV7-2; j_gene: TRBJ1-1; d_gene: NA; abundance: NA; CDR3nt: TGTGCCAGCAGCTTAGAAACGCCGACCGAAGCTTTCTTT; CDR3aa: CASSLETPTEAFF
v_gene: TRBV12-3/TRBV12-4; j_gene: TRBJ1-1; d_gene: TRBD1; abundance: NA; CDR3nt: TGTGCCAGCAGTTTAGTACCCGGGACAGCCACTGAAGCTTTCTTT; CDR3aa: CASSLVPGTATEAFF
v_gene: TRBV20-1; j_gene: TRBJ1-1; d_gene: NA; abundance: NA; CDR3nt: TGCAGTGCTGGGGAGGGCGGCACTGAAGCTTTCTTT; CDR3aa: CSAGEGGTEAFF
v_gene: TRBV18; j_gene: TRBJ2-5; d_gene: NA; abundance: NA; CDR3nt: TGTGCCAGCTCGTCACCCTCACGAGAGACCCAGTACTTC; CDR3aa: CASSSPSRETQYF
v_gene: TRBV3-1; j_gene: TRBJ2-1; d_gene: NA; abundance: NA; CDR3nt: TGTGCCAGCAGCGAAGAAAGGGGCGGTAGCTCCTACAATGAGCAGTTCTTC; CDR3aa: CASSEERGGSSYNEQFF
v_gene: TRBV7-8; j_gene: TRBJ2-2; d_gene: NA; abundance: once; CDR3nt: TGTGCCAGCAGCCGTTCCCAGCGGCCTCTTACCGGGGAGCTGTTTTTT; CDR3aa: CASSRSQRPLTGELFF
v_gene: TRBV9; j_gene: TRBJ2-7; d_gene: TRBD2; abundance: NA; CDR3nt: TGTGCCAGCAGCCCCCCGCCCCCGGGACTAGCGGGAGTAAGCTACGAGCAGTACTTC; CDR3aa: CASSPPPPGLAGVSYEQYF
v_gene: TRBV9; j_gene: TRBJ2-3; d_gene: TRBD1; abundance: NA; CDR3nt: TGTGCCAGCAGCCCAAATACCGGGACAGGGCTGACAGATACGCAGTATTTT; CDR3aa: CASSPNTGTGLTDTQYF
v_gene: TRBV24-1; j_gene: TRBJ2-3; d_gene: NA; abundance: NA; CDR3nt: TGTGCCACCAGTGATTCCCACAGGGTCCCAGATACGCAGTATTTT; CDR3aa: CATSDSHRVPDTQYF
v_gene: TRBV12-3/TRBV12-4; j_gene: TRBJ2-7; d_gene: NA; abundance: NA; CDR3nt: TGTGCCAGCAGTTTCAGGCACGGCGGGGACGAGCAGTACTTC; CDR3aa: CASSFRHGGDEQYF